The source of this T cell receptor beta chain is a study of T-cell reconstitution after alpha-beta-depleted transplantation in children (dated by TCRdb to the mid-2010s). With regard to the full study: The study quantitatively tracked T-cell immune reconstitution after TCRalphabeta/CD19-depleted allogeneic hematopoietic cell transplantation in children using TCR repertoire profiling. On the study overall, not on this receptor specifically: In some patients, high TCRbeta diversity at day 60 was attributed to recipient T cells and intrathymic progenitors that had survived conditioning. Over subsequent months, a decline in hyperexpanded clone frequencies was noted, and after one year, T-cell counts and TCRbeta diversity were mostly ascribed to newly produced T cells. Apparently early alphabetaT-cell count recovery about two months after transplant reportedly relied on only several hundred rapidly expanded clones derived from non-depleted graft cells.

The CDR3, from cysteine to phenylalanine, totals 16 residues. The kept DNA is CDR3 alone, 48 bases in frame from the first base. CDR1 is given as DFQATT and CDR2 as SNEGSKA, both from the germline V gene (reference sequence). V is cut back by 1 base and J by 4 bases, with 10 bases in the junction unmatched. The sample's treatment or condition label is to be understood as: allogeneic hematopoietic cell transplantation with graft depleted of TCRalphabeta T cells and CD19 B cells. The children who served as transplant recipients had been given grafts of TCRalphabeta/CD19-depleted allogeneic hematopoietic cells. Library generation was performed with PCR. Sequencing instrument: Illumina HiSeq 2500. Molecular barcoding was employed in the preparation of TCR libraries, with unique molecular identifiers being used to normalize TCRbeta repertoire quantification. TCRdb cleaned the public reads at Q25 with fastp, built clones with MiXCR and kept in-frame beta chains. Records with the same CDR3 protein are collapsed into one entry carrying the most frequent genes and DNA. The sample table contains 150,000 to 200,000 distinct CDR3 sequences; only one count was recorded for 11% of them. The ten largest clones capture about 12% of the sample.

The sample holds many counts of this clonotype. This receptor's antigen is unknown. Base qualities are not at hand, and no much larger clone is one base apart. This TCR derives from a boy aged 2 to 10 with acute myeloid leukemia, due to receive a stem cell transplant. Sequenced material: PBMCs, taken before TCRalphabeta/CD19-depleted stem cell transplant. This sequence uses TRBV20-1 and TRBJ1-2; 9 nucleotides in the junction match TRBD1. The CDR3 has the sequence CSARAVTGGQGYGYTF. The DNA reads TGCAGTGCTAGAGCAGTGACAGGGGGGCAGGGCTATGGCTACACCTTC.